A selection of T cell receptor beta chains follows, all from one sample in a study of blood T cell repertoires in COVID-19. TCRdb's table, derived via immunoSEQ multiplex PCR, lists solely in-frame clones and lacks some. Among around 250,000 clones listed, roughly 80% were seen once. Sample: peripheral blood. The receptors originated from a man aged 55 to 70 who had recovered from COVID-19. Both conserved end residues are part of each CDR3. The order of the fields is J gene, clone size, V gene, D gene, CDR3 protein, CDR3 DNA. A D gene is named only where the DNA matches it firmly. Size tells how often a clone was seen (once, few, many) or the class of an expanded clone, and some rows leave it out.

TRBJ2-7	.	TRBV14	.	CASSQIASYEQYF	TGTGCCAGCAGCCAAATAGCCAGCTACGAGCAGTACTTC
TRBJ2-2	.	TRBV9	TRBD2	CASSMYLAGAGELFF	TGTGCCAGCAGCATGTACTTAGCGGGAGCCGGGGAGCTGTTTTTT
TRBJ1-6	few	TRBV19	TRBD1	CASSMGRGLKNSPLHF	TGTGCCAGTAGTATGGGCAGGGGGCTGAAAAATTCACCCCTCCACTTT
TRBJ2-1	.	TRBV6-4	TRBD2	CASSEAGGPYNEQFF	TGTGCCAGCAGTGAGGCGGGAGGACCCTACAATGAGCAGTTCTTC
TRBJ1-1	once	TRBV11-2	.	CASSLFLWAGEAFF	TGTGCCAGCAGCTTATTCTTGTGGGCCGGCGAAGCTTTCTTT
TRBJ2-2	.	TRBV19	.	CASERAELNTGELFF	TGTGCCAGCGAGAGGGCGGAGTTGAACACCGGGGAGCTGTTTTTT
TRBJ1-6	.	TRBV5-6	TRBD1	CASSPDRGRGNSPLHF	TGTGCCAGCAGCCCGGACAGGGGGCGCGGGAATTCACCCCTCCACTTT
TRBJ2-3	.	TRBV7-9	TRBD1	CASSLGDRGSTDTQYF	TGTGCCAGCAGCTTAGGGGACAGGGGGAGCACAGATACGCAGTATTTT
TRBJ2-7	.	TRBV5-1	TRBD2	CASSETSGLREQYF	TGCGCCAGCAGCGAGACTAGCGGACTTCGGGAGCAGTACTTC
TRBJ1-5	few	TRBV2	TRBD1	CASRETGNHQPQHF	TGTGCCAGCAGGGAGACAGGGAACCATCAGCCCCAGCATTTT
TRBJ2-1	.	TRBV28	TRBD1	CASSPFDRAGTEQFF	TGTGCCAGCAGCCCCTTCGACAGGGCGGGTACTGAGCAGTTCTTC
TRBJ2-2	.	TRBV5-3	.	CGGWAGELFF	TGTGGCGGATGGGCCGGGGAGCTGTTTTTT
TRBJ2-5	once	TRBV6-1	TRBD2	CASSQGLAGGVGTQYF	TGTGCCAGCAGTCAAGGACTAGCGGGGGGCGTAGGGACCCAGTACTTC
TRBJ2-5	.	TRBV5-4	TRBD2	CASSSQLAGPQETQYF	TGTGCCAGCAGCTCCCAACTAGCGGGGCCACAAGAGACCCAGTACTTC
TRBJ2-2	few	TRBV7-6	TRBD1	CASSFGRRQGAGELFF	TGTGCCAGCAGCTTTGGGCGGCGGCAGGGGGCCGGGGAGCTGTTTTTT
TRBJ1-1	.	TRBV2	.	CASKPGGMNTEAFF	TGTGCCAGCAAGCCGGGGGGGATGAACACTGAAGCTTTCTTT
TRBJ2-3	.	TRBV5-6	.	CASSLAGGTDTQYF	TGTGCCAGCAGCTTGGCAGGGGGCACAGATACGCAGTATTTT
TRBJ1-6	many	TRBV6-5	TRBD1	CASTAGTGVHSPLHF	TGTGCCAGCACCGCCGGGACAGGGGTTCATTCACCCCTCCACTTT
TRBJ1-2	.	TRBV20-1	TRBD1	CSASVRGRPGYTF	TGCAGTGCTAGTGTGAGGGGGCGCCCTGGCTACACCTTC
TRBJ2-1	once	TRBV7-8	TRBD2	CASSPRRGTSGRGNEQFF	TGTGCCAGCAGCCCAAGGAGGGGGACTAGCGGGAGGGGCAATGAGCAGTTCTTC
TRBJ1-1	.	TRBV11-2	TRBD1	CASSLGRQGEAFF	TGTGCCAGCAGCTTAGGCAGACAGGGAGAAGCTTTCTTT
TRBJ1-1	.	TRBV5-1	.	CASSLDSRGTEAFF	TGCGCCAGCAGCTTGGACAGCCGTGGAACTGAAGCTTTCTTT
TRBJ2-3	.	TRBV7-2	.	CASSSLAEITDTQYF	TGTGCCAGCAGCTCGTTAGCTGAGATCACAGATACGCAGTATTTT
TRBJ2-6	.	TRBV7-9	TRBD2	CASSQSGGTGANVLTF	TGTGCCAGCAGCCAATCGGGGGGAACTGGGGCCAACGTCCTGACTTTC
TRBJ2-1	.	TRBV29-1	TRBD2	CSVDPSGLASYNEQFF	TGCAGCGTTGACCCCTCGGGACTAGCCTCCTACAATGAGCAGTTCTTC
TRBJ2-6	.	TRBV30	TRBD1	CAWKRIGTGAALSGANVLTF	TGTGCCTGGAAAAGGATAGGGACAGGGGCTGCCCTCTCTGGGGCCAACGTCCTGACTTTC
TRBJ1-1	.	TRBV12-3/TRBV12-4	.	CASSLRVYTEAFF	TGTGCCAGCAGTCTCCGAGTTTACACTGAAGCTTTCTTT
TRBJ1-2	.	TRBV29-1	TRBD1	CSVEPLDTDRGRNYGYTF	TGCAGCGTTGAACCCCTCGATACGGACAGGGGACGAAACTATGGCTACACCTTC
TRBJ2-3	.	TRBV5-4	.	CASGTLGTDTQYF	TGTGCCAGCGGGACTTTGGGCACAGATACGCAGTATTTT
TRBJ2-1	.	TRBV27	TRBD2	CASNHPGLAPLPPYNEQFF	TGTGCCAGCAACCACCCGGGACTAGCGCCTCTCCCCCCCTACAATGAGCAGTTCTTC
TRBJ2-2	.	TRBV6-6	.	CASSEGFTGELFF	TGTGCCAGCAGTGAGGGCTTCACCGGGGAGCTGTTTTTT
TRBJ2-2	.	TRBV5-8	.	CASSQNQGWISGELFF	TGTGCCAGCAGCCAGAACCAGGGGTGGATATCCGGGGAGCTGTTTTTT
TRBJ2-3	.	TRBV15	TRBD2	CATSGDLSGGARDTQYF	TGTGCCACCAGCGGGGACCTTAGCGGGGGGGCCCGGGATACGCAGTATTTT
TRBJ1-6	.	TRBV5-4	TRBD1	CASSGQANSPLHF	TGTGCCAGCAGCGGACAGGCTAATTCACCCCTCCACTTT
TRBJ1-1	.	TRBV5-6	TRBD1	CASSLWGTGGRRTEAFF	TGTGCCAGCAGCTTGTGGGGGACAGGGGGCAGACGGACTGAAGCTTTCTTT
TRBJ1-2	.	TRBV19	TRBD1	CASRPADRGRVRGYTF	TGTGCCAGTAGACCGGCTGACAGGGGGCGAGTACGTGGCTACACCTTC
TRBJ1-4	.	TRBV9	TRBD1	CASSESRGASNEKLFF	TGTGCCAGCAGCGAGAGCAGGGGGGCGTCTAATGAAAAACTGTTTTTT
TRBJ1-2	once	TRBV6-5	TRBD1	CASRLGQGIYGYTF	TGTGCCAGCAGACTGGGACAGGGGATCTATGGCTACACCTTC
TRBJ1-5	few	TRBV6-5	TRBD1	CASRPGTGGIQPQHF	TGTGCCAGCAGACCCGGGACAGGGGGCATTCAGCCCCAGCATTTT
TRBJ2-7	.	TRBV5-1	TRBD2	CASSTGLTSGQSYEQYF	TGCGCCAGCAGCACGGGACTTACTAGCGGGCAATCCTACGAGCAGTACTTC
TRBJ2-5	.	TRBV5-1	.	CASSFSPEGVETQYF	TGCGCCAGCAGCTTCTCCCCCGAGGGGGTGGAGACCCAGTACTTC
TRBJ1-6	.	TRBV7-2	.	CASSLVSGSGSPLHF	TGTGCCAGCAGCTTAGTTTCAGGGTCCGGCTCACCCCTCCACTTT